The clone carrying this TCR beta chain appeared once. This record comes from a study of blood T cell repertoires in COVID-19. Whole-study context: PBMCs, B-cell-depleted T cells, or T cells were the source of the cDNA or gDNA that made up the material.

Self-reported history from a screening survey and questionnaire set each donor's cohort. Original data processing: Counts of nucleated cells, estimated from reference gene primer amplification, were obtained. TCRdb's copy holds only in-frame clones and misses some; the assay was immunoSEQ multiplex PCR. The V and J calls and clone size come from that table; D and trimming were worked out from the DNA. The repertoire holds fewer than 200,000 clones, with roughly 86% as singletons. Material: PBMCs or T cells enriched from blood (not recorded which). The clonotype was recovered from a woman in her thirties or forties in a cohort exposed to, infected with or recovered from COVID-19 (not recorded which).

Here the CDR3 reads CASSEKWDTHYEQYF. The CDR3 coding sequence is TGTGCCAGCAGCGAGAAATGGGACACGCACTACGAGCAGTACTTC. The rearrangement links TRBV13 to TRBJ2-7; D is perhaps TRBD1 (6 bases). The CDR3 sequence is 15 residues long. CDR1 is PRHDT and CDR2 is FYEKMQ in the germline V gene (reference sequence). V was shortened by 5 bases and J by 3 bases, with 17 bases between the two germline ends.